This T cell receptor beta chain was identified during a study of cytomegalovirus exposure and HLA in healthy donors. Germline loops: CDR1 SEHNR, CDR2 FQNEAQ (reference sequence). With V trimmed by 5 bases and J by 9 bases, 8 bases remained unmatched. This CDR3 spans 15 amino acids. 13 Jbeta primers and 60 Vbeta primers were used for the PCR. Clones were sequenced by immunoSEQ multiplex PCR, and TCRdb holds only the in-frame ones, with some missing. The sample has 170,000 or so clones; around four fifths are singletons. The chain is built from TRBV7-9 and TRBJ1-6; TRBD1 agrees at 9 bases. Material: PBMCs. This sequence originates from a woman in her forties or fifties in good health and CMV-seropositive. The CDR3 coding sequence is TGTGCCAGCAGCCCCCGCGGGACAGGGCGTTCACCCCTCCACTTT. Translating it yields CASSPRGTGRSPLHF. The entire variable domain, with the rest obtained from reference TRBV7-9 and TRBJ1-6, is as follows: DTGVSQNPRHKITKRGQNVTFRCDPISEHNRLYWYRQTLGQGPEFLTYFQNEAQLEKSRLLSDRFSAERPKGSFSTLEIQRTEQGDSAMYLCASSPRGTGRSPLHFGNGTRLTVT.